These 29 T cell receptor beta chains originate from one sample sequenced in a study of blood T cell repertoires in COVID-19. This table comes from immunoSEQ multiplex PCR, and its TCRdb copy is limited to in-frame clones, with some not included. Found here are around 200,000 clones, about 85% of them singletons; the top ten hold 9.5% to 15%. Sequencing was done on a sample of peripheral blood. The receptors were gathered from a woman younger than 30 who had recovered from COVID-19.

This chain's CDR3 is CASDDRGLPKSQFF. CDR3 coding DNA: TGTGCCAGTGATGACAGGGGGCTCCCGAAAAGCCAGTTCTTC. The rearrangement links TRBV19 to TRBJ2-1; the match to TRBD1 covers 10 bases. V was clipped by 8 bases and J by 13 bases; unmatched bases: 14. The CDR3 is 14 residues long. Germline CDR1 and CDR2: LNHDA and SQIVND (reference sequence).

The chain recombines TRBV4-1 with TRBJ2-7; 8 bases align to TRBD2. Germline values: CDR1 MGHRA, CDR2 YSYEKL. The CDR3 runs 16 residues. J was trimmed by 2 bases and V by 4 bases; bases with no gene match: 10. The DNA of the CDR3 is TGCGCCAGCAGCCTCGTAGCGGGAAAGGTTACCTACGAGCAGTACTTC. Translated: CASSLVAGKVTYEQYF.

With regard to this clone: The identical CDR3 is also encoded by other nucleotide sequences in the sample. CDR3 in amino acids: CASSPLAGGTDTQYF. CDR3 in DNA: TGTGCCAGCAGTCCTCTAGCGGGGGGCACAGATACGCAGTATTTT. The chain couples TRBV2 to TRBJ2-3, with 10 positions matching TRBD2. V lost 5 bases to trimming and J lost 1 base; unmatched junction nucleotides: 3. The CDR3 has 15 residues. Per germline, CDR1 SNHLY and CDR2 FYNNEI.

This clone occurred once. This sequence joins TRBV29-1 and TRBJ2-5; 11 nucleotides align to TRBD2. The ends lost 7 bases at V and 5 bases at J; junction bases unmatched: 9. This CDR3 has 14 residues. Germline CDR1 and CDR2: SQVTM and ANQGSEA. The CDR3 coding sequence is TGCAGCGCTGTTAGCGGGAGGGCCCGGGAGACCCAGTACTTC. Translated, it gives CSAVSGRARETQYF.

The chain carries TRBV13 and TRBJ2-7; 9 bases align to TRBD2. The CDR3 loop spans 14 amino acids. With 5 bases clipped from V and 3 bases from J, the junction kept 5 bases outside the gene matches. Germline assignment: CDR1 PRHDT and CDR2 FYEKMQ (reference sequence). The CDR3 here is CASSRLAEGYEQYF. DNA for the CDR3: TGTGCCAGCAGCCGACTAGCGGAAGGCTACGAGCAGTACTTC.

The genes are TRBV7-2 and TRBJ2-1; 7 bases line up with TRBD2. From germline, CDR1 is SGHTA and CDR2 FQGNSA. CDR3 length equals 15 residues. Trimming cost V 1 base and J 7 bases; bases outside gene matches: 7. The CDR3 is CASSLVSGGGNEQFF. The CDR3 DNA follows: TGTGCCAGCAGCTTAGTTAGTGGCGGGGGAAATGAGCAGTTCTTC.

The chain is built from TRBV5-1 and TRBJ2-3, with no clear D. The CDR3 sequence is 15 residues long. Trimming pared 1 base from V and 1 base from J, leaving 10 bases between. From germline, CDR1 is SGHRS and CDR2 YFSETQ. The CDR3 nucleotides are TGCGCCAGCAGCTTGAGTGGCAGGCGCACAGATACGCAGTATTTT. Translating it yields CASSLSGRRTDTQYF.

The J gene is TRBJ1-2, the V gene TRBV7-8, with 10 bases identical to TRBD1. The CDR3 extends over 14 amino acids. Trimming removed 5 bases from V and 5 bases from J; junction bases left unmatched: 5. Germline V lookup: CDR1 SGHVS, CDR2 FQNEAQ. Here the CDR3 DNA reads TGTGCCAGCAGCCCGGGGACAGGGGAATATGGCTACACCTTC. Encoded protein: CASSPGTGEYGYTF.

The V call is TRBV4-3, the J call TRBJ1-2; tentative D call: TRBD1 (5 bases). V was pared by 0 bases and J by 1 base, with 12 bases between. Germline CDR1 LGHNA, CDR2 YSLEER. The CDR3 contains 16 residues. The CDR3 coding sequence is TGCGCCAGCAGCCAAGATGCAGGGCTAGTTAACTATGGCTACACCTTC. Its translation is CASSQDAGLVNYGYTF.

The rearrangement links TRBV18 to TRBJ1-5; D remains ambiguous. This CDR3 comprises 15 residues. Germline CDR1 and CDR2: KGHSH and LQKENI. V lost 3 bases and J lost 0, with 9 bases in between. CDR3: CASSPQVNSNQPQHF. CDR3 bases: TGTGCCAGCTCACCGCAGGTTAATAGCAATCAGCCCCAGCATTTT.

The chain employs TRBV12-5 and TRBJ2-7; TRBD1 might be the D (7 bases). This CDR3 is 19 amino acids long. Trimming removed 0 bases from V and 3 bases from J, with 24 bases in between. Germline CDR1 reads LGHNT; CDR2 reads FRNRAP. The CDR3 DNA reads TGTGCTAGTGGTTTGGTCCGGACAGGCGGGGCAGTTTCTTACTACGAGCAGTACTTC. Its translation: CASGLVRTGGAVSYYEQYF. Together with reference TRBV12-5 and TRBJ2-7, the CDR3 gives the full variable domain: DARVTQTPRHKVTEMGQEVTMRCQPILGHNTVFWYRQTMMQGLELLAYFRNRAPLDDSGMPKDRFSAEMPDATLATLKIQPSEPRDSAVYFCASGLVRTGGAVSYYEQYFGPGTRLTVT.

The rearrangement joins TRBV2 to TRBJ1-4; no reliable D call. V lost 4 bases to trimming and J lost 8 bases, with 14 bases between them. CDR1 is SNHLY and CDR2 is FYNNEI in the germline V gene. CDR3 length: 14 residues. CDR3 amino acids: CASSGGGIGEKLFF. CDR3 in DNA: TGTGCCAGCAGTGGGGGAGGGATAGGGGAAAAACTGTTTTTT.

This rearrangement joins TRBV4-2 to TRBJ2-5; D might be TRBD1 (5 bases). V lost 0 bases, J lost 1 base, and 9 bases lay in between. CDR3 size: 15 residues. Per the germline V gene, CDR1 is LGHNA and CDR2 is YNFKEQ. CDR3 nucleotide sequence: TGTGCCAGCAGCCAAGATCCAAGGGGCCAAGAGACCCAGTACTTC. Its translation is CASSQDPRGQETQYF.

The chain has TRBV7-6 and TRBJ2-5, with D perhaps matching TRBD2 (5 bases). The CDR3 covers 15 residues. V was cut by 10 bases and J by 6 bases, with 24 bases left in between. In germline, CDR1 is SGHVS, CDR2 FNYEAQ. DNA for the CDR3: TGTGCCACAGAAGGTCCGGGGTACGGTATGAAGACCCAGTACTTC. This translates into CATEGPGYGMKTQYF. The complete variable domain, with remaining parts taken from reference TRBV7-6 and TRBJ2-5, reads GAGVSQSPRYKVTKRGQDVALRCDPISGHVSLYWYRQALGQGPEFLTYFNYEAQQDKSGLPNDRFSAERPEGSISTLTIQRTEQRDSAMYRCATEGPGYGMKTQYFGPGTRLLVL.

This clone was picked up one time. The gene calls are TRBV19 and TRBJ2-1; possibly TRBD1 for D (5 bases). CDR3 length: 15 amino acids. V was trimmed by 5 bases and J by 0 bases, leaving 11 bases between them. Germline V gene lookup returns CDR1 LNHDA and CDR2 SQIVND (reference sequence). For the CDR3, the DNA is TGTGCCAGTAGTTGGGGCGGTAGCTCCTACAATGAGCAGTTCTTC. Residues: CASSWGGSSYNEQFF.

The CDR3 loop reads CASSGGLADYYEQYF. The CDR3 DNA follows: TGCGCCAGCAGCGGCGGACTAGCGGACTACTACGAGCAGTACTTC. The genes are TRBV5-1 and TRBJ2-7; 10 bases align to TRBD2. With 4 bases clipped from V and 3 bases from J, the junction kept 7 bases outside the gene matches. Germline lookup yields CDR1 SGHRS and CDR2 YFSETQ. This CDR3 spans 15 amino acids.

The chain links TRBV19 to TRBJ2-1; TRBD2 is a possible D gene (5 bases). The CDR3 has 13 amino acids. V was clipped by 7 bases and J by 4 bases, with 11 bases between them. From germline, CDR1 is LNHDA and CDR2 SQIVND (reference sequence). The CDR3 sequence is CASKTGNYNEQFF. The CDR3 bases are TGTGCCAGTAAAACGGGAAATTACAATGAGCAGTTCTTC.

CDR3 sequence reads: CASSSPRPGTGNYGYTF. In DNA form, the CDR3 reads TGTGCCAGCAGTTCCCCCCGGCCCGGGACAGGGAACTATGGCTACACCTTC. The chain is built from TRBV6-2 or TRBV6-3 and TRBJ1-2; TRBD1 aligns across 9 bases. V was pared by 4 bases and J by 2 bases, with 11 bases of the junction left unmatched. Per the germline V gene, CDR1 is MNHEY and CDR2 is SVGEGT. There are 17 residues in the CDR3.

This clone has just a few counts. The V and J genes are TRBV29-1 and TRBJ2-2; a weak D match, TRBD2 (5 bases). Germline V lookup: CDR1 SQVTM, CDR2 ANQGSEA. Trimming left V 2 bases short and J 7 bases short, with 17 bases between. This CDR3 has 15 amino acids. CDR3 in DNA: TGCAGCGTTGAATGGAGTAATTTTGGGAGCGGGGAGCTGTTTTTT. Protein sequence: CSVEWSNFGSGELFF.

This chain connects TRBV6-5 to TRBJ2-2; D remains ambiguous. This CDR3 comprises 14 residues. Deletions cut 0 bases from V and 7 bases from J, with 9 bases between. CDR1 and CDR2 (germline): MNHEY, SVGAGI. CDR3 nucleotides: TGTGCCAGCAGTTACTCGGGCCAAGACGGGGAGCTGTTTTTT. Protein: CASSYSGQDGELFF.

The chain couples TRBV30 to TRBJ1-5; D ambiguous. The V end was cut by 4 bases, the J end by 4 bases, with 11 bases between. The CDR3 sequence is 13 residues long. The germline CDR1 and CDR2 sequences are GTSNPN and SVGIG (reference sequence). The CDR3 nucleotides are TGTGCCTGGACTACGTCTGAGAATCAGCCCCAGCATTTT. Translating gives CAWTTSENQPQHF.

This chain joins TRBV6-1 and TRBJ1-2; D not certain. V was pared by 3 bases and J by 4 bases, with 15 bases between. This CDR3 has 15 residues. Germline loops: CDR1 MNHNS, CDR2 SASEGT. The CDR3 DNA reads TGTGCCAGCAGTGAGACCGGGAGGACGAGCTATGGCTACACCTTC. Translation: CASSETGRTSYGYTF.

CDR3 region: CASSGTGISGELFF. The CDR3 DNA sequence: TGTGCCAGCAGTGGGACAGGGATTTCCGGGGAGCTGTTTTTT. The chain combines TRBV25-1 with TRBJ2-2, with 8 bases that match TRBD1. Germline-derived CDR1 and CDR2 are MGHDK and SYGVNS. There are 14 residues in the CDR3. V dropped 4 bases and J dropped 6; count of bases not matched to a gene: 4. The full variable domain, rest sourced from reference TRBV25-1 and TRBJ2-2, is EADIYQTPRYLVIGTGKKITLECSQTMGHDKMYWYQQDPGMELHLIHYSYGVNSTEKGDLSSESTVSRIRTEHFPLTLESARPSHTSQYLCASSGTGISGELFFGEGSRLTVL.

This chain links TRBV4-3 with TRBJ1-1, with 10 bases that match TRBD1. Germline-derived CDR1 and CDR2 are LGHNA and YSLEER. V gave up 0 bases and J gave up 6 bases; unmatched junction bases: 7. This CDR3 region has 16 residues. The CDR3 DNA sequence: TGCGCCAGCAGCCAAGATTCGGGACAGGGGTTCGCTGAAGCTTTCTTT. Translating it yields CASSQDSGQGFAEAFF.

This clone has only one observation. The gene calls are TRBV27 and TRBJ2-7, with 7 bases matching TRBD1. The CDR3 contains 15 residues. CDR1 is MNHEY, CDR2 SMNVEV, per germline (reference sequence). The trim removed 4 bases at V and 6 bases at J, leaving 12 bases unmatched. CDR3 in DNA: TGTGCCAGCAGTTCCCTACAGGGGAGTCGGTTCGAGCAGTACTTC. The encoded protein is CASSSLQGSRFEQYF.

The rearrangement links TRBV12-3 or TRBV12-4 to TRBJ2-5; D uncertain. The CDR3 is 11 amino acids. Trimming stripped 3 bases from V and 5 bases from J, with 4 bases between. This chain's CDR3 is CASSFMETQYF. The CDR3 nucleotides are TGTGCCAGCAGTTTTATGGAGACCCAGTACTTC.

The chain uses TRBV10-3 and TRBJ2-3; TRBD2 is a possible D gene (5 bases). Trimming took off 2 bases at V and 0 bases at J, with 9 bases between the two ends. This CDR3 comprises 15 residues. Germline CDR1 reads ENHRY; CDR2 reads SYGVKD. CDR3 in amino acids: CAISEEDSSTDTQYF. For the CDR3, the DNA is TGTGCCATCAGTGAGGAGGACTCTAGCACAGATACGCAGTATTTT.

The V and J genes are TRBV6-5 and TRBJ1-3; 8 bases agree with TRBD1. Germline-derived CDR1 and CDR2 are MNHEY and SVGAGI. CDR3 length equals 16 residues. After removal of 4 bases from V and 0 bases from J, the junction contained 5 bases not matched to a gene. CDR3 nucleotide sequence: TGTGCCAGCAGTTGGGGACAGGCCCTCTCTGGAAACACCATATATTTT. This encodes CASSWGQALSGNTIYF.

This chain uses TRBV7-9 with TRBJ2-1; D is unclear. Germline values: CDR1 SEHNR, CDR2 FQNEAQ (reference sequence). The V and J ends lost 6 bases and 5 bases respectively, with 5 bases between them. This CDR3 is 11 amino acids long. CDR3 DNA sequence: TGTGCCAGCAGACAAGACAATGAGCAGTTCTTC. Protein sequence: CASRQDNEQFF. Full variable domain (rest looked up from reference TRBV7-9 and TRBJ2-1): DTGVSQNPRHKITKRGQNVTFRCDPISEHNRLYWYRQTLGQGPEFLTYFQNEAQLEKSRLLSDRFSAERPKGSFSTLEIQRTEQGDSAMYLCASRQDNEQFFGPGTRLTVL.